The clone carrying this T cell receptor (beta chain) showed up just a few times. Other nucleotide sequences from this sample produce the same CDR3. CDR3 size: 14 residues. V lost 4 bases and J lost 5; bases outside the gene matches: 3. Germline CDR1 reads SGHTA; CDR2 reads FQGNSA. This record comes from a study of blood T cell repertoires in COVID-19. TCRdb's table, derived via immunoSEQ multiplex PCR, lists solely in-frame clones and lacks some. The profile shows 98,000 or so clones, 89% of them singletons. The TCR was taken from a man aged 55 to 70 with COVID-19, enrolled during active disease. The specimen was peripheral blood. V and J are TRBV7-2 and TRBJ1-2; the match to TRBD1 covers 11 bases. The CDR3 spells CASSSDRGPYGYTF. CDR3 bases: TGTGCCAGCAGCTCGGACAGGGGGCCATATGGCTACACCTTC.